Given below is one T cell receptor beta chain in context. The data were taken from a study of cytomegalovirus exposure and HLA in healthy donors. PCR was performed using 60 Vbeta and 13 Jbeta primers. The protocol was immunoSEQ multiplex PCR, while the TCRdb copy is restricted to in-frame clones and leaves out a portion. The repertoire holds over 100,000 clones, about 62% seen once, with less than 9% in the top ten. Sequencing input: PBMCs. The receptor was isolated from a woman aged 35 to 49 in good health and CMV-seropositive.

This chain's CDR3 is CASSLAGTGGSGYTF. In DNA form, the CDR3 reads TGTGCCAGCAGCTTAGCTGGGACAGGGGGTAGCGGCTACACCTTC. V and J are TRBV7-2 and TRBJ1-2; 11 bases are shared with TRBD1. This CDR3 is built from 15 residues. V dropped 0 bases and J dropped 8; count of bases not matched to a gene: 5. Germline V gene lookup returns CDR1 SGHTA and CDR2 FQGNSA.